These T cell receptor beta chains were read from a single sample in a study of Tregs in tolerant kidney transplant recipients. Libraries were prepared by immunoSEQ multiplex PCR; TCRdb keeps only in-frame clonotypes and omits some of them. Of 50,000 to 65,000 clones listed, more than 70% were seen once; the top ten hold 3.5% to 4%. This sample comprised CD4+ T cells from blood (PBMCs), obtained 6 months after the transplant. These receptors were obtained from a human patient who received a combined kidney and bone marrow transplant. The T cells may come from the graft donor. Each CDR3 is given with its conserved first and last residue. Each record gives: clone size, J gene, V gene, D gene, CDR3 DNA, CDR3 protein. The D gene is left open where the match is weak. For some rows the clone size is stated as once, few or many, or as a class when expanded; others skip it.

>NA|TRBJ2-3|TRBV29-1|TRBD2
TGCAGCGTGTCCCCCGGTTACGGGGGGGGCACAGATACGCAGTATTTT
CSVSPGYGGGTDTQYF
>NA|TRBJ1-5|TRBV9|NA
TGTGCCAGCAGCGTAGGAAGAGGGGGAAACAATCAGCCCCAGCATTTT
CASSVGRGGNNQPQHF
>NA|TRBJ2-5|TRBV29-1|NA
TGCAGCGTTGATTCGGGATGGGAGACCCAGTACTTC
CSVDSGWETQYF
>once|TRBJ2-2|TRBV7-7|TRBD1
TGTGCCAGCAGCATGACAGGGGGCCCCAACACCGGGGAGCTGTTTTTT
CASSMTGGPNTGELFF
>few|TRBJ2-5|TRBV5-1|TRBD2
TGCGCCAGCAGTCAACCGGGACTAGCGGGACCGTACCAAGAGACCCAGTACTTC
CASSQPGLAGPYQETQYF
>NA|TRBJ1-2|TRBV30|NA
TGTGCCTGGAGTTCTTCCCCCTATGGCTACACCTTC
CAWSSSPYGYTF
>NA|TRBJ2-3|TRBV9|TRBD1
TGTGCCAGCAGCGTCCGGGACAGGGGTGGAGATACGCAGTATTTT
CASSVRDRGGDTQYF
>NA|TRBJ2-3|TRBV7-3|NA
TGTGCCAGCAGTTTCGGAGGGTTAGCAGATACGCAGTATTTT
CASSFGGLADTQYF
>NA|TRBJ2-7|TRBV13|TRBD2
TGTGCCAGCAGCCCAGGGACTGGCGGGGGGGATTACGAGCAGTACTTC
CASSPGTGGGDYEQYF
>NA|TRBJ2-5|TRBV7-7|NA
TGTGCCAGCAGCTTCTCCCCCGGAGAGACCCAGTACTTC
CASSFSPGETQYF
>NA|TRBJ2-1|TRBV15|NA
TGTGCCACCAGCAGAGCAGCGGGCGGCTACAATGAGCAGTTCTTC
CATSRAAGGYNEQFF
>NA|TRBJ1-2|TRBV4-2|NA
TGTGCCAGCAGCCAAGATCTGGGGGCGGCCTATGGCTACACCTTC
CASSQDLGAAYGYTF
>NA|TRBJ2-1|TRBV28|NA
TGTGCCAGCAGTTTAGCGGGGAGCTCCTACAATGAGCAGTTCTTC
CASSLAGSSYNEQFF
>NA|TRBJ2-3|TRBV2|TRBD1
TGTGCCAGCAGATTTGACAGGGAAACCACAGATACGCAGTATTTT
CASRFDRETTDTQYF
>NA|TRBJ1-2|TRBV11-3|NA
TGTGCCAGCACTAAGACCGGGGATCCCCACTATGGCTACACCTTC
CASTKTGDPHYGYTF
>NA|TRBJ2-3|TRBV6-1|TRBD2
TGTGCCAGCAGTGTTACTAGCGGGGGGGCCGTCGGTCTTCCAGATACGCAGTATTTT
CASSVTSGGAVGLPDTQYF
>NA|TRBJ1-4|TRBV15|NA
TGTGCCACCGCCCGGTTTAATGAAAAACTGTTTTTT
CATARFNEKLFF
>NA|TRBJ1-1|TRBV4-1|NA
TGCGCCAGCAGCCAATTCGAGTTAATGAACACTGAAGCTTTCTTT
CASSQFELMNTEAFF
>NA|TRBJ1-6|TRBV18|NA
TGTGCCAGCTCACCACGACAGACAGGTCTTGGATATTCACCCCTCCACTTT
CASSPRQTGLGYSPLHF
>NA|TRBJ2-5|TRBV2|NA
TGTGCCAGCAGTGAACCGGGGGATGGGCAAGAGACCCAGTACTTC
CASSEPGDGQETQYF
>NA|TRBJ2-5|TRBV5-1|NA
TGCGCCAGCAGCTTGGCCGGTATGACAGAAGAGACCCAGTACTTC
CASSLAGMTEETQYF
>NA|TRBJ2-5|TRBV7-3|NA
TGTGCCAGCAGCTTATATCCGCAAGAGACCCAGTACTTC
CASSLYPQETQYF
>NA|TRBJ2-7|TRBV10-3|NA
TGTGCCATCAGAAACCCCCAGGGGAGGGAACCCATCTACGAGCAGTACTTC
CAIRNPQGREPIYEQYF
>medium-sized|TRBJ2-4|TRBV4-3|TRBD2
TGCGCCAGCAGCCAGGGCGGGAGCATTCAGTACTTC
CASSQGGSIQYF
>NA|TRBJ1-1|TRBV5-1|NA
TGCGCCAGCAGCCCCCCGGGGGGCACTGAAGCTTTCTTT
CASSPPGGTEAFF
>NA|TRBJ2-7|TRBV4-1|TRBD1
TGCGCCAGCAGCCAGGGACAGTCGATTTACTACGAGCAGTACTTC
CASSQGQSIYYEQYF
>once|TRBJ2-7|TRBV4-1|TRBD2
TGCGCCAGCAGCCAAAATCGACTAGCGGGAGTGTCCTACGAGCAGTACTTC
CASSQNRLAGVSYEQYF
>NA|TRBJ1-1|TRBV18|NA
TGTGCCAGTTCACCGGGACAATCGGGCACTGAAGCTTTCTTT
CASSPGQSGTEAFF
>NA|TRBJ2-7|TRBV7-9|TRBD1
TGTGCCAGCAGCTTCTCGGACAGGGGTTCCAACGAGCAGTACTTC
CASSFSDRGSNEQYF
>NA|TRBJ2-3|TRBV7-8|TRBD2
TGTGCCAGCAGCGTCAGACAGACACTAGCGAACACAGATACGCAGTATTTT
CASSVRQTLANTDTQYF
>NA|TRBJ2-7|TRBV19|TRBD1
TGTGCCAGTAGTCCTCGGACAGGGGGCTTCTACGAGCAGTACTTC
CASSPRTGGFYEQYF
>NA|TRBJ2-1|TRBV7-3|NA
TGTGCCAGCAGCGTGGGGGCCCCGAATGAGCAGTTCTTC
CASSVGAPNEQFF
>NA|TRBJ2-2|TRBV7-9|TRBD2
TGTGCCAGCAGCTGGTCCGCGGGAGTAAACACCGGGGAGCTGTTTTTT
CASSWSAGVNTGELFF
>NA|TRBJ1-2|TRBV19|NA
TGTGCCAGTAGTATGACCGTCGGACAGTTGGTATATGGCTACACCTTC
CASSMTVGQLVYGYTF
>NA|TRBJ2-1|TRBV5-1|NA
TGCGCCAGCAGCTTGGAATACGGAGGCTCCTACAATGAGCAGTTCTTC
CASSLEYGGSYNEQFF
>NA|TRBJ2-7|TRBV14|NA
TGTGCCAGCAGCCGTACGGGTTACGAGCAGTACTTC
CASSRTGYEQYF
>NA|TRBJ1-5|TRBV7-2|TRBD1
TGTGCCAGCAGCTTGAGGGGGCTCGGTCAGCCCCAGCATTTT
CASSLRGLGQPQHF
>few|TRBJ2-1|TRBV19|TRBD1
TGTGCCAGTAGTACAGATCGGACAGGGGGAATGGTAGGAGATGAGCAGTTCTTC
CASSTDRTGGMVGDEQFF
>once|TRBJ1-5|TRBV5-4|TRBD1
TGTGCCAGCAGCTCCCATCCGGGACAGGGTTTAGAGCCCCAGCATTTT
CASSSHPGQGLEPQHF
>NA|TRBJ2-7|TRBV29-1|NA
TGCAGCGTTGAGGGCAGGGGATACGAGCAGTACTTC
CSVEGRGYEQYF
>NA|TRBJ1-1|TRBV7-2|NA
TGTGCCAGCAGGTTACTACCGAACACTGAAGCTTTCTTT
CASRLLPNTEAFF
>NA|TRBJ2-1|TRBV1|NA
TGCACCAGCAGCCAAGATGGTGCGGGAGTACCCTCAAAGAACAATGAGCAGTTCTTC
CTSSQDGAGVPSKNNEQFF
>NA|TRBJ2-5|TRBV11-3|TRBD1
TGTGCCAGCAGCCCGGGACAGGGACAAGAGACCCAGTACTTC
CASSPGQGQETQYF
>NA|TRBJ2-1|TRBV27|NA
TGTGCCACCGGGGAGCACTACAATGAGCAGTTCTTC
CATGEHYNEQFF
>NA|TRBJ2-1|TRBV5-1|NA
TGCGCCAGCAGCTTGGCCTTGTTAACAGTCGGTGATGAGCAGATCTTC
CASSLALLTVGDEQIF
>NA|TRBJ2-2|TRBV19|NA
TGTGCCAGTAGGAAGACAACTGCAGGGCATTCGAACACCGGGGAGCTGTTTTTT
CASRKTTAGHSNTGELFF
>NA|TRBJ1-2|TRBV4-2|NA
TGTGCCAGCAGCCAAGATGGGGCACGTGGGAACTATGGCTACACCTTC
CASSQDGARGNYGYTF
>NA|TRBJ2-3|TRBV27|TRBD2
TGTGCCAGCACCCCCTTCGGGGGAGGGACTGGGGATACGCAGTATTTT
CASTPFGGGTGDTQYF
>few|TRBJ2-2|TRBV4-3|NA
TGCGCCAGCAGCCATGGAACAGGGCGGAACACCGGGGAGCTGTTTTTT
CASSHGTGRNTGELFF
>NA|TRBJ1-2|TRBV6-6|NA
TGTGCCAGCAGTTACTCGAGGGTTGGCTACACCTTC
CASSYSRVGYTF
>NA|TRBJ2-1|TRBV12-5|TRBD2
TGTGCTAGTGGTTTGGTACGGCGCGGGGGGGATTACAATGAGCAGTTCTTC
CASGLVRRGGDYNEQFF
>NA|TRBJ1-5|TRBV28|NA
TGTGCCAGCAGAGACCAAGGGGCGCTTGGTCAGCCCCAGCATTTT
CASRDQGALGQPQHF
>NA|TRBJ2-2|TRBV19|TRBD1
TGTGCCAGTAGTCCAGGCCATGGTTACCGGGACAGGGTTAACACCGGGGAGCTGTTTTTT
CASSPGHGYRDRVNTGELFF
>NA|TRBJ2-3|TRBV6-4|NA
TGTGCCAGCAGTGACTCAGGAGATAGCACAGATACGCAGTATTTT
CASSDSGDSTDTQYF